The 8 T cell receptor beta chains given below trace back to one sample, sequenced in a study of T cell changes during pregnancy in multiple sclerosis. Data came from immunoSEQ multiplex PCR; TCRdb stores just in-frame clones and leaves some out. This table has tens of thousands of clones, 85% appearing once. Sequences were derived from CD8+ T cells from peripheral blood mononuclear cells, sampled before pregnancy. The receptor set was obtained from a female donor with multiple sclerosis, enrolled in a pregnancy study.

The genes are TRBV27 and TRBJ2-2, with D unclear. The germline V and J ends were trimmed by 5 bases and 7 bases, with 8 bases remaining between them. The CDR3 covers 12 residues. Germline V gene sequence: CDR1 MNHEY, CDR2 SMNVEV (reference sequence). In DNA, the CDR3 is TGTGCCAGCAGTCCGAACTACGGGGAGCTGTTTTTT. This encodes CASSPNYGELFF.

V usage is TRBV27 and J usage is TRBJ2-1; D is ambiguous. V was clipped by 1 base and J by 6 bases, with 4 bases between them. The CDR3 spans 12 residues. CDR1 and CDR2 (germline): MNHEY, SMNVEV (reference sequence). In DNA, the CDR3 is TGTGCCAGCAGTTTATACGGCAATGAGCAGTTCTTC. It specifies CASSLYGNEQFF.

The V call is TRBV5-4, the J call TRBJ2-1; 7 bases map to TRBD1. CDR3 length: 13 amino acids. After removal of 4 bases from V and 4 bases from J, the junction contained 2 bases not matched to a gene. Germline V gene lookup returns CDR1 SGHNT and CDR2 YYREEE (reference sequence). CDR3 loop: CASSLGQYNEQFF. The CDR3 region has the DNA TGTGCCAGCAGCCTGGGACAGTACAATGAGCAGTTCTTC.

This clone has a single count. This chain uses TRBV2 with TRBJ2-7; 12 positions agree with TRBD1. V shed 4 bases and J 6 bases; nucleotides not matched to a gene: 10. Germline loops: CDR1 SNHLY, CDR2 FYNNEI. CDR3 length: 16 residues. The DNA of the CDR3 is TGTGCCAGCAGTGTCACCGGGACAGGGGGCTCGGGCGAGCAGTACTTC. This gives the protein CASSVTGTGGSGEQYF. Together with reference TRBV2 and TRBJ2-7, the CDR3 gives the full variable domain: EPEVTQTPSHQVTQMGQEVILRCVPISNHLYFYWYRQILGQKVEFLVSFYNNEISEKSEIFDDQFSVERPDGSNFTLKIRSTKLEDSAMYFCASSVTGTGGSGEQYFGPGTRLTVT.

CDR3 in amino acids: CASSQDYSGTVSGELFF. As DNA, the CDR3 is TGCGCCAGCAGCCAAGATTATAGCGGGACTGTATCCGGGGAGCTGTTTTTT. The chain joins TRBV4-3 to TRBJ2-2; 8 bases fit TRBD2. CDR3 length equals 17 residues. Trimming at V came to 0 bases and at J to 6 bases, leaving 9 bases not matched to a gene. Germline CDR1 is LGHNA and CDR2 is YSLEER.

This clone was observed a single time. The chain couples TRBV5-1 to TRBJ2-7, with D unresolved. The CDR3 loop spans 14 amino acids. Germline CDR1 is SGHRS and CDR2 is YFSETQ. V was trimmed by 2 bases and J by 6 bases, leaving 15 bases between them. CDR3 nucleotides: TGCGCCAGCAGCTTCCCGTCTACCTCGGGCGAGCAGTACTTC. This codes for CASSFPSTSGEQYF. The entire variable domain, with the rest obtained from reference TRBV5-1 and TRBJ2-7, is as follows: KAGVTQTPRYLIKTRGQQVTLSCSPISGHRSVSWYQQTPGQGLQFLFEYFSETQRNKGNFPGRFSGRQFSNSRSEMNVSTLELGDSALYLCASSFPSTSGEQYFGPGTRLTVT.

The rearrangement uses TRBV5-6 and TRBJ1-2, with a possible D match to TRBD1 (6 bases). CDR3 length: 12 amino acids. V was trimmed by 0 bases and J by 12 bases, leaving 12 bases between them. CDR1 SGHDT and CDR2 YYEEEE come from the germline V gene. This CDR3 is CASSLGLTGDTF. Written as DNA, the CDR3 is TGTGCCAGCAGCTTGGGTTTGACAGGTGACACCTTC. Based on the CDR3 plus reference TRBV5-6 and TRBJ1-2, the full variable domain is DAGVTQSPTHLIKTRGQQVTLRCSPKSGHDTVSWYQQALGQGPQFIFQYYEEEERQRGNFPDRFSGHQFPNYSSELNVNALLLGDSALYLCASSLGLTGDTFGSGTRLTVV.

The chain uses TRBV6-5 and TRBJ2-7, with 9 bases matching TRBD2. CDR3 length equals 15 residues. V was clipped by 0 bases and J by 3 bases; unmatched bases: 3. The V gene's germline CDR1 is MNHEY and CDR2 SVGAGI. DNA for the CDR3: TGTGCCAGCAGTTACTCCAGTAGCGGGAGCTACGAGCAGTACTTC. Encoded protein: CASSYSSSGSYEQYF.